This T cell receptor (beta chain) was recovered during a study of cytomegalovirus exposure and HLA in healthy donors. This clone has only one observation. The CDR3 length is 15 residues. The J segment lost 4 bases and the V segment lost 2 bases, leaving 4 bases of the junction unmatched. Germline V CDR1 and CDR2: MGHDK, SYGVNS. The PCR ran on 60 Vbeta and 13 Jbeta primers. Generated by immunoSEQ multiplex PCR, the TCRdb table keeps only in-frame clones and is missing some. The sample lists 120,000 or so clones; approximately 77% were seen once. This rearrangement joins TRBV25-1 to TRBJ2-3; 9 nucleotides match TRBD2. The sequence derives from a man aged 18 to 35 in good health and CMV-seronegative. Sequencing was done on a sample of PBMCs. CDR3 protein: CASSEAGGRADTQYF. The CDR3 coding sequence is TGTGCCAGCAGTGAAGCGGGGGGGCGTGCAGATACGCAGTATTTT.